This passage covers 14 T cell receptor beta chains from one sample sequenced in a study of blood T cell repertoires in COVID-19. Some clones are missing from TCRdb's copy, which holds only in-frame ones; the method was immunoSEQ multiplex PCR. Among about 55,000 clones listed, over 80% were seen once. Sequencing input: peripheral blood. Receptors originate from a man in his forties with COVID-19, enrolled during active disease.

The chain combines TRBV7-8 with TRBJ1-5; 7 positions match TRBD1. The CDR3 length is 17 residues. Looked up from germline, CDR1 is SGHVS and CDR2 is FQNEAQ. The trim removed 3 bases at V and 1 base at J, leaving 9 bases unmatched. The CDR3 DNA reads as TGTGCCAGCAGCTTTGGGGCGACAGGGACGAGCAATCAGCCCCAGCATTTT. Translating it yields CASSFGATGTSNQPQHF.

Of note for this clone: The conserved final phenylalanine or tryptophan is absent from the CDR3, which likely points to a read error. The DNA is omitted, as the CDR3 cannot be located on it reliably, and the CDR3 follows TCRdb's listing. This chain uses TRBV12-3 or TRBV12-4 with TRBJ2-3; the tabulated D call, TRBD2, remains unverified against the DNA. The CDR3 numbers 12 amino acids, ends counted. The CDR3 region is CASSLLAGGPRP.

The V gene is TRBV6-6, the J gene TRBJ1-4; 7 bases match TRBD1. CDR3 length: 12 residues. CDR1 is MNHNY and CDR2 is SVGAGI in the germline V gene (reference sequence). Trimming took 5 bases from V and 11 from J; bases not matched to a gene: 5. CDR3 region: CASSDLRGKLFF. The CDR3 DNA sequence: TGTGCCAGCAGTGACCTCAGGGGGAAACTGTTTTTT.

The V call is TRBV7-9, the J call TRBJ1-2, with 9 bases matching TRBD1. The CDR3 contains 14 residues. Germline CDR1 reads SEHNR; CDR2 reads FQNEAQ (reference sequence). J gave up 8 bases and V 4 bases, and 8 bases lay outside the gene matches. The CDR3 region has the DNA TGTGCCAGCAGCTACGGAACAGGGGGCAACGGCTACACCTTC. As protein: CASSYGTGGNGYTF.

V usage is TRBV19 and J usage is TRBJ2-3; 8 bases match TRBD2. The CDR3 has 19 residues. Germline V gene lookup returns CDR1 LNHDA and CDR2 SQIVND (reference sequence). V lost 1 base to trimming and J lost 6 bases; unmatched junction nucleotides: 18. The CDR3 reads CASSIGGSVVLAEGDTQYF. CDR3 nucleotide sequence: TGTGCCAGTAGTATAGGGGGCTCCGTGGTACTAGCGGAGGGGGATACGCAGTATTTT.

The chain links TRBV28 to TRBJ1-1; a weak D match, TRBD1 (5 bases). In germline, CDR1 is MDHEN, CDR2 SYDVKM. This CDR3 comprises 18 residues. Trimming removed 1 base from V and 6 bases from J, with 24 bases in between. Here the CDR3 DNA reads TGTGCCAGCAGTTTATTATCCCCGTCAGGGTACCTAAACGCTGAAGCTTTCTTT. This encodes CASSLLSPSGYLNAEAFF.

The chain carries TRBV6-5 and TRBJ1-2; 8 bases are shared with TRBD1. Germline CDR1 MNHEY, CDR2 SVGAGI. J lost 7 bases, V lost 6 bases, and 10 bases had no gene match. The length of the CDR3 is 14 residues. The CDR3 protein is CASRYQGARSGYTF. For the CDR3, the DNA is TGTGCCAGCAGGTACCAGGGGGCGCGGAGTGGCTACACCTTC.

The chain has TRBV5-1 and TRBJ2-5; 8 bases align to TRBD1. The V gene end was trimmed by 4 bases and the J gene end by 1 base; junction bases not matched to a gene: 3. The CDR3 covers 14 residues. Germline CDR1 and CDR2: SGHRS and YFSETQ. CDR3: CASSIGQGQETQYF. The DNA of the CDR3 is TGCGCCAGCAGCATCGGACAGGGCCAAGAGACCCAGTACTTC.

This chain uses TRBV3-1 (or the pseudogene TRBV3-2) with TRBJ2-1, with 12 bases aligning to TRBD2. V trimming: 1 base; J trimming: 1 base; junction bases outside the gene matches: 14. The V gene's germline CDR1 is LGHDT and CDR2 YNNKEL (reference sequence). The CDR3 is 21 amino acids. CDR3 nucleotides: TGTGCCAGCAGCCAAGGGCTGACTAGCGGGAGACCAATCCAATCCTACAATGAGCAGTTCTTC. Translated, it gives CASSQGLTSGRPIQSYNEQFF.

This chain links TRBV29-1 with TRBJ1-4; D gene ambiguous. CDR3 size: 13 residues. Germline assignment: CDR1 SQVTM and CDR2 ANQGSEA. The germline V and J ends were trimmed by 0 bases and 11 bases, with 13 bases remaining between them. CDR3 bases: TGCAGCGTTGAAGATTCCAATTCTAGGAAACTGTTTTTT. Translating gives CSVEDSNSRKLFF.

The chain links TRBV5-1 to TRBJ2-5; TRBD1 matches 12 bases. Germline assignment: CDR1 SGHRS and CDR2 YFSETQ. This CDR3 has 18 residues. V was pared by 4 bases and J by 5 bases, with 15 bases of the junction left unmatched. CDR3 region: CASSPTPIGTGGRETQYF. The CDR3 DNA follows: TGCGCCAGCAGCCCCACCCCCATCGGGACAGGGGGCCGGGAGACCCAGTACTTC.

The chain uses TRBV5-4 and TRBJ1-4, with 7 bases fitting TRBD1. V dropped 4 bases and J dropped 5; count of bases not matched to a gene: 2. The CDR3 sequence is 13 residues long. CDR1 SGHNT and CDR2 YYREEE come from the germline V gene (reference sequence). This CDR3 reads CASSDRVNEKLFF. Here the CDR3 DNA reads TGTGCCAGCAGCGACAGGGTAAATGAAAAACTGTTTTTT.

This chain links TRBV19 with TRBJ2-2; D uncertain. V was pared by 4 bases and J by 3 bases, with 9 bases between. Germline CDR1 reads LNHDA; CDR2 reads SQIVND (reference sequence). The CDR3 has 14 amino acids. CDR3 in DNA: TGTGCCAGTAGTAAACAGTACCACACCGGGGAGCTGTTTTTT. Protein product: CASSKQYHTGELFF.

The chain carries TRBV11-2 and TRBJ2-1, with TRBD2 identical over 7 bases. V shed 5 bases, J shed 2 bases, and the junction held 3 bases outside the gene matches. CDR3 size: 14 residues. Per the germline V gene, CDR1 is SGHAT and CDR2 is FQNNGV. The CDR3 loop is CASSGGEPYNEQFF. CDR3 nucleotides: TGTGCCAGCAGCGGGGGGGAGCCCTACAATGAGCAGTTCTTC.